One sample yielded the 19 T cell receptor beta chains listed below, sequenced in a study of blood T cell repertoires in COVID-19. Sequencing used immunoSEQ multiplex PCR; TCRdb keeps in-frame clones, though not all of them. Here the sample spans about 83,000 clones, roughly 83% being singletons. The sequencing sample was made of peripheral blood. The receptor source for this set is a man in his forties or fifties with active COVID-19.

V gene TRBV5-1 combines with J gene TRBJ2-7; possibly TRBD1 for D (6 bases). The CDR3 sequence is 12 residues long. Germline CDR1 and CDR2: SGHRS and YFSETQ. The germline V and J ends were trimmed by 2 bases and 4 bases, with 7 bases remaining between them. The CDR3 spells CASSLQGYEQYF. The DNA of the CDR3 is TGCGCCAGCAGCTTACAGGGTTACGAGCAGTACTTC.

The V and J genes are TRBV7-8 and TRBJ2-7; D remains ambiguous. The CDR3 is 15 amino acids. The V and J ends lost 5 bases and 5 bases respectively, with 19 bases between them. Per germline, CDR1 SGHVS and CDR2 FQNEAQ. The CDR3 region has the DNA TGTGCCAGCAGCCATTCAAGATGGCTAGTCCACGAGCAGTACTTC. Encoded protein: CASSHSRWLVHEQYF. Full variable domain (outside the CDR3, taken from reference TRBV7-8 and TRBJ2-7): GAGVSQSPRYKVAKRGQDVALRCDPISGHVSLFWYQQALGQGPEFLTYFQNEAQLDKSGLPSDRFFAERPEGSVSTLKIQRTQQEDSAVYLCASSHSRWLVHEQYFGPGTRLTVT.

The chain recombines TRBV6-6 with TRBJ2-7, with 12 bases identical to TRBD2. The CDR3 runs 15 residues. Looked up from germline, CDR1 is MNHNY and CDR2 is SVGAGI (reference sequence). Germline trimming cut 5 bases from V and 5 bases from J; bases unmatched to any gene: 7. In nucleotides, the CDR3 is TGTGCCAGCAGTCCCCTAGCGGGAGGGTCGGACGAGCAGTACTTC. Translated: CASSPLAGGSDEQYF.

CDR3 region: CASSQARGGGGSTDTQYF. The CDR3 bases are TGCGCCAGCAGCCAAGCGCGGGGAGGCGGGGGCAGCACAGATACGCAGTATTTT. The chain recombines TRBV4-3 with TRBJ2-3, with D perhaps TRBD2 (7 bases). This CDR3 comprises 18 residues. CDR1 LGHNA and CDR2 YSLEER come from the germline V gene. V shed 1 base and J shed 0 bases, with 17 bases lying between them.

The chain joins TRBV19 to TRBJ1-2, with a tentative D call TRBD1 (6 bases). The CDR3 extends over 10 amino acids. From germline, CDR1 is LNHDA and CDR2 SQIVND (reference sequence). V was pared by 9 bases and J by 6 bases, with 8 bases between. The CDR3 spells CASNRDGYTF. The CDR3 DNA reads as TGTGCCAGCAACAGGGATGGCTACACCTTC.

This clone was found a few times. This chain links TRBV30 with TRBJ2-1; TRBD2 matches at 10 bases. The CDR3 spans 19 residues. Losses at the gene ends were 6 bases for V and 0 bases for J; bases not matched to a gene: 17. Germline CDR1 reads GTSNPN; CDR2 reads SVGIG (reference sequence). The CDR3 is CACAPPGLALPSSYNEQFF. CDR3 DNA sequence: TGTGCCTGTGCCCCCCCGGGACTAGCGTTACCCAGCTCCTACAATGAGCAGTTCTTC.

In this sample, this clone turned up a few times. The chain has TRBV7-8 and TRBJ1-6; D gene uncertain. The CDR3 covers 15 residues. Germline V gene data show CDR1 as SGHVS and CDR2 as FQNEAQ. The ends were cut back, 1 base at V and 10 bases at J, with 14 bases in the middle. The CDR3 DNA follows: TGTGCCAGCAGCTTAGAGGCGAGGGAAGAATCACCCCTCCACTTT. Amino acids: CASSLEAREESPLHF.

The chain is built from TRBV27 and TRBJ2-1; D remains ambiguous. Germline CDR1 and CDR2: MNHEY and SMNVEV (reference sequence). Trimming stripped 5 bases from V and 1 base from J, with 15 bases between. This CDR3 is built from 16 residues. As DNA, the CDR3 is TGTGCCAGCAGTACTAAGGCCCAAACTTCCTACAATGAGCAGTTCTTC. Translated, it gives CASSTKAQTSYNEQFF.

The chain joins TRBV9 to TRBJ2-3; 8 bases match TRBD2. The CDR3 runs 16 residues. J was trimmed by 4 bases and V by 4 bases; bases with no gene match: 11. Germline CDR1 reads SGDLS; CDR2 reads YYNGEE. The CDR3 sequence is CASSSRGGGQADTQYF. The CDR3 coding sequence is TGTGCCAGCAGCTCTAGGGGCGGGGGGCAAGCAGATACGCAGTATTTT.

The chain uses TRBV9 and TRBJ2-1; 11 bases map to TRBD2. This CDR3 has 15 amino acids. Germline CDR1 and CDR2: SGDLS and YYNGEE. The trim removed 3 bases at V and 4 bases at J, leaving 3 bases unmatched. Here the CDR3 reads CASSATSGGYNEQFF. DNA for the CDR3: TGTGCCAGCAGCGCTACTAGCGGGGGATACAATGAGCAGTTCTTC.

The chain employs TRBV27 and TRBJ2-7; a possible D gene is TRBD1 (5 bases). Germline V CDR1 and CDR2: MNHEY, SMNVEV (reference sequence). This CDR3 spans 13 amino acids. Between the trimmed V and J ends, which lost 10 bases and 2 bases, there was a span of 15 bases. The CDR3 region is CATSQQGTYEQYF. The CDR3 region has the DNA TGTGCCACCAGCCAGCAGGGTACCTACGAGCAGTACTTC.

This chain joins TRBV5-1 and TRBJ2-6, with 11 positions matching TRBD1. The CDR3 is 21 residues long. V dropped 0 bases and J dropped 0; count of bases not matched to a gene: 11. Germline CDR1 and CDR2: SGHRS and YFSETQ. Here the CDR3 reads CASSLVGQGALEGSGANVLTF. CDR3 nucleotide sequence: TGCGCCAGCAGCTTGGTTGGACAGGGGGCCCTGGAGGGCTCTGGGGCCAACGTCCTGACTTTC. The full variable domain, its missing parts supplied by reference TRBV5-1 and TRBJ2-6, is KAGVTQTPRYLIKTRGQQVTLSCSPISGHRSVSWYQQTPGQGLQFLFEYFSETQRNKGNFPGRFSGRQFSNSRSEMNVSTLELGDSALYLCASSLVGQGALEGSGANVLTFGAGSRLTVL.

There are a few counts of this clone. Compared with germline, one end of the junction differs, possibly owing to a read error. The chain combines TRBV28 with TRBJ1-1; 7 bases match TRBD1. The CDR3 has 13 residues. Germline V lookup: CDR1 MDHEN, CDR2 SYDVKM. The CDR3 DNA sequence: TGTGCCAGCCGTTTACAGGGGATCACTGAAGCTTTCTTT. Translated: CASRLQGITEAFF. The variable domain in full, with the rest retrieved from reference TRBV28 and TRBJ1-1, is DVKVTQSSRYLVKRTGEKVFLECVQDMDHENMFWYRQDPGLGLRLIYFSYDVKMKEKGDIPEGYSVSREKKERFSLILESASTNQTSMYLCASRLQGITEAFFGQGTRLTVV.

The CDR3 DNA sequence: TGTGCCAGCAGTTACTCTCGGACAGGCAATCAGCCCCAGCATTTT. Protein product: CASSYSRTGNQPQHF. The chain is built from TRBV6-5 and TRBJ1-5, with a weak D call TRBD1 (6 bases). CDR3 length: 15 amino acids. Per germline, CDR1 MNHEY and CDR2 SVGAGI. The ends were cut back, 0 bases at V and 2 bases at J, with 8 bases in the middle.

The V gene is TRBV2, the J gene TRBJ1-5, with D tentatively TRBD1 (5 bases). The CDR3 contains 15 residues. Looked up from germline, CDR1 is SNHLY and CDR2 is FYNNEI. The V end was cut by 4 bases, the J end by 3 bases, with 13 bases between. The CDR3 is CASSVQVGINQPQHF. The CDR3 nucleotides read TGTGCCAGCAGTGTACAGGTGGGAATCAATCAGCCCCAGCATTTT.

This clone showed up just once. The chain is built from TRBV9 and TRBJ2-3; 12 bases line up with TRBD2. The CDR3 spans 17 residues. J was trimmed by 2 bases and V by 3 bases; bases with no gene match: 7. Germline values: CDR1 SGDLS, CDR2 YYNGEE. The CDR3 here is CASSAHTSGGTTDTQYF. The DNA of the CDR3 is TGTGCCAGCAGCGCCCATACTAGCGGGGGGACCACAGATACGCAGTATTTT.

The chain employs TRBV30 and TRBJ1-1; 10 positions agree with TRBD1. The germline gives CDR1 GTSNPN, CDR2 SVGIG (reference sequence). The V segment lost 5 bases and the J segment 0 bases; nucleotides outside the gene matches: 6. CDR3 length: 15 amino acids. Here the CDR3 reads CAWGQGVYMNTEAFF. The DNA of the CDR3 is TGTGCCTGGGGACAGGGGGTCTACATGAACACTGAAGCTTTCTTT.

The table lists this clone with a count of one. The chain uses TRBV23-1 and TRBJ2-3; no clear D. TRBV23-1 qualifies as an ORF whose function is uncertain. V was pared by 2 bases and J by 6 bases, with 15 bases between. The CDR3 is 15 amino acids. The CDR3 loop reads CASSQPTRGRDTQYF. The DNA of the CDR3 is TGCGCCAGCAGTCAACCCACAAGAGGTCGGGATACGCAGTATTTT.

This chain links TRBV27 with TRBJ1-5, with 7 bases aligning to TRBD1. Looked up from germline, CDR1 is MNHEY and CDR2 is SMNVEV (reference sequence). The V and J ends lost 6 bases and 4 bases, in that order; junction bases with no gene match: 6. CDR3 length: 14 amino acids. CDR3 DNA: TGTGCCAGCAGACTGGGACAGACAAATCAGCCCCAGCATTTT. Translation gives CASRLGQTNQPQHF.